This entry describes one TCR beta chain. In the library, individual cDNA molecules carried attached unique molecular identifiers. TCRdb itself ran the 5' RACE reads through MiXCR, one entry per CDR3 protein. Found here are about 69,000 distinct CDR3 sequences, 11% of them singletons; the top ten hold 5% to 7%. V trimming: 3 bases; J trimming: 5 bases; junction bases outside the gene matches: 2. Germline V gene data show CDR1 as MGHDK and CDR2 as SYGVNS. The CDR3 runs 15 residues. The data belong to a study of early T cells in non-severe SARS-CoV-2 infection. Looking at the study overall: The study sequenced bulk RNA from unsorted whole blood, with chains unpaired.

This rearrangement joins TRBV25-1 to TRBJ2-2; 11 bases agree with TRBD1. This receptor was taken from an adult who was a healthcare worker with PCR-confirmed SARS-CoV-2 infection or an uninfected control (not recorded which). The sample consisted of whole blood, taken at baseline. CDR3 in amino acids: CASSDGTGGTGELFF. The CDR3 DNA reads as TGTGCCAGCAGTGACGGGACAGGGGGGACCGGGGAGCTGTTTTTT.